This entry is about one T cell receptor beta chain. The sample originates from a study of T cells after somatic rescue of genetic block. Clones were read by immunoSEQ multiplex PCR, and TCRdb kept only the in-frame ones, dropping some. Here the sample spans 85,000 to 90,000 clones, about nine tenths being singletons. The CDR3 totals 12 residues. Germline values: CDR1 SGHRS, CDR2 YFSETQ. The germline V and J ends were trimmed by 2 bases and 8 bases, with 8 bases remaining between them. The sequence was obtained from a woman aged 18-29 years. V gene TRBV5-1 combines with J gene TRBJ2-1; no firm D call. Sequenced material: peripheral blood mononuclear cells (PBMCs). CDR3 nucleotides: TGCGCCAGCAGCTTTGGGGTAGATGAGCAGTTCTTC. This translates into CASSFGVDEQFF.